A selection of T cell receptor beta chains follows, all from one sample in a study of T cell responses to AZD1222 COVID-19 vaccine. The data were produced by immunoSEQ multiplex PCR, yet TCRdb's version contains in-frame clones alone and is incomplete. The table lists 110,000 or so clones, approximately 90% of them singletons. The source material was peripheral blood, sampled 28 days after the second AZD1222 dose. The receptors shown here come from an adult who received the AZD1222 COVID-19 vaccine. The CDR3 runs from the conserved cysteine through the conserved F or W. A D gene is named only where the DNA matches it firmly. Only some rows state a clone size, as once, few, many or a class for expanded clones.

v_gene: TRBV5-1; j_gene: TRBJ2-7; d_gene: TRBD2; abundance: NA; CDR3nt: TGCGCCAGCAGCTTGGATGCGGGGGGCCCCCTCGAGCAGTACTTC; CDR3aa: CASSLDAGGPLEQYF
v_gene: TRBV7-8; j_gene: TRBJ2-1; d_gene: NA; abundance: NA; CDR3nt: TGTGCCAGCAGCCTACTTTTAAGCAGGGATGAGCAGTTCTTC; CDR3aa: CASSLLLSRDEQFF
v_gene: TRBV2; j_gene: TRBJ1-3; d_gene: NA; abundance: NA; CDR3nt: TGTGCCAGCAGTGTGGTACCCCACTCCTCTGGAAACACCATATATTTT; CDR3aa: CASSVVPHSSGNTIYF
v_gene: TRBV5-1; j_gene: TRBJ2-1; d_gene: NA; abundance: NA; CDR3nt: TGCGCCAGCAGTGAACCCCGAGGTGAGCAGTTCTTC; CDR3aa: CASSEPRGEQFF
v_gene: TRBV9; j_gene: TRBJ1-2; d_gene: NA; abundance: few; CDR3nt: TGTGCCAGCAGCGTGAGCCAGGAGATGGAGAACTATGGCTACACCTTC; CDR3aa: CASSVSQEMENYGYTF
v_gene: TRBV12-5; j_gene: TRBJ2-5; d_gene: NA; abundance: NA; CDR3nt: TGTGCTAGTGGTTTGTCAGGGGTTCAAACCCAGTACTTC; CDR3aa: CASGLSGVQTQYF
v_gene: TRBV5-1; j_gene: TRBJ2-1; d_gene: NA; abundance: NA; CDR3nt: TGCGCCAGCACCGAGTTCGGGTTGAGCTCCTACAATGAGCAGTTCTTC; CDR3aa: CASTEFGLSSYNEQFF
v_gene: TRBV6-5; j_gene: TRBJ2-1; d_gene: TRBD1; abundance: NA; CDR3nt: TGTGCCCCTAGGGAGACAGGGGATGTCTGTGAGCAGTTCTTC; CDR3aa: CAPRETGDVCEQFF
v_gene: TRBV2; j_gene: TRBJ2-4; d_gene: NA; abundance: NA; CDR3nt: TGTGCCAGCAGTGCCAGCGTAGCCAAAAACATTCAGTACTTC; CDR3aa: CASSASVAKNIQYF
v_gene: TRBV5-1; j_gene: TRBJ2-1; d_gene: NA; abundance: NA; CDR3nt: TGCGCCAGCAGCCCTTGGACGAACAATGAGCAGTTCTTC; CDR3aa: CASSPWTNNEQFF